The clone carrying this TCR beta chain was found a few times. TCRdb's copy holds only in-frame clones and misses some; the assay was immunoSEQ multiplex PCR. The sample holds around 25,000 clones; 40% are singletons and the top ten take 0.66%. V gave up 4 bases and J gave up 3 bases, with 16 bases separating them. The CDR3 is 14 residues long. Germline V CDR1 and CDR2: SQVTM, ANQGSEA. This sample is drawn from a study of graft-versus-host responses after intestinal transplantation. The material sequenced was alloreactive CD4+ T cells from a mixed lymphocyte reaction culture, taken before intestinal transplant. Subset given: CFSE-low proliferating T cells sorted from roughly six-day pre-transplant mixed lymphocyte reaction (GvH or HvG direction). The TCR comes from a human patient who received an intestinal transplant. The chain is built from TRBV29-1 and TRBJ2-7; TRBD1 is a possible D gene (6 bases). The CDR3 spells CSVVARGPLYEQYF. CDR3 sequence (DNA): TGCAGCGTTGTGGCCAGGGGCCCCCTCTACGAGCAGTACTTC.